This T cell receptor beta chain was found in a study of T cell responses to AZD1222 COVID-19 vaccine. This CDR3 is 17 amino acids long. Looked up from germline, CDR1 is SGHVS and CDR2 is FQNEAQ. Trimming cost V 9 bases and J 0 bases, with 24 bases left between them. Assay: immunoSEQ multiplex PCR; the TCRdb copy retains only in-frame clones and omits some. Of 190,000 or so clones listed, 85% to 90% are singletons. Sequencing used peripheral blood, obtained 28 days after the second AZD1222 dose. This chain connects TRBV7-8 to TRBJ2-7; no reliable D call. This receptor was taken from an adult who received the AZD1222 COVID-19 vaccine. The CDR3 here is CASSVTYGGKSSYEQYF. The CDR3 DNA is TGTGCCAGTTCCGTTACATATGGCGGTAAAAGCTCCTACGAGCAGTACTTC.